This is a list of T cell receptor beta chains from one sample in a study of identical twins. MiXCR was run by TCRdb on the 5' RACE reads, yielding one entry per CDR3 protein. This table holds approximately 190,000 distinct CDR3 sequences, approximately 15% found once. Another study also made use of these data, one on T cells expressing NK-cell markers.

The sequenced sample consisted of CD8+ T cells sorted from blood. These receptor sequences come from a woman aged 18-35 years in good health. Each CDR3 is given without its conserved first and last residue.

j_call: TRBJ1-2; v_call: TRBV12-3/TRBV12-4; cdr3_length: 13; cdr3_aa: ASSPLQGRRYGYT
j_call: TRBJ2-3; v_call: TRBV6-5; cdr3_length: 15; cdr3_aa: ASSYPRQGPLTDTQY
j_call: TRBJ2-1; v_call: TRBV9; cdr3_length: 12; cdr3_aa: ASSVGGGSNEQF
j_call: TRBJ1-1; v_call: TRBV29-1; cdr3_length: 10; cdr3_aa: SVEDLNTEAF
j_call: TRBJ2-7; v_call: TRBV29-1; cdr3_length: 12; cdr3_aa: SVASWDGRYEQY
j_call: TRBJ1-3; v_call: TRBV7-6; cdr3_length: 9; cdr3_aa: ASSNGNTIY
j_call: TRBJ2-3; v_call: TRBV5-5; cdr3_length: 6; cdr3_aa: ASNFVY
j_call: TRBJ2-3; v_call: TRBV3-1; cdr3_length: 15; cdr3_aa: ASSQETVDKYTDTQY
j_call: TRBJ2-7; v_call: TRBV7-9; cdr3_length: 11; cdr3_aa: ASGAVWPYEQY
j_call: TRBJ2-6; v_call: TRBV7-2; cdr3_length: 15; cdr3_aa: ASNIRDFSSGANVLT
j_call: TRBJ2-7; v_call: TRBV12-3/TRBV12-4; cdr3_length: 10; cdr3_aa: ASSRVTWEQY
j_call: TRBJ2-3; v_call: TRBV12-3/TRBV12-4; cdr3_length: 11; cdr3_aa: ASSQISTDTQY
j_call: TRBJ1-5; v_call: TRBV20-1; cdr3_length: 10; cdr3_aa: SAGQGNQPQH
j_call: TRBJ2-7; v_call: TRBV29-1; cdr3_length: 11; cdr3_aa: SVTDREDYEQY
j_call: TRBJ2-3; v_call: TRBV7-9; cdr3_length: 13; cdr3_aa: ASRWSSWGTDTQY
j_call: TRBJ2-7; v_call: TRBV5-1; cdr3_length: 13; cdr3_aa: ASSSRLASSYEQY
j_call: TRBJ2-5; v_call: TRBV12-3/TRBV12-4; cdr3_length: 12; cdr3_aa: ASKDPGTWETQY
j_call: TRBJ2-3; v_call: TRBV13; cdr3_length: 13; cdr3_aa: ASSLVGRRADTQY
j_call: TRBJ1-1; v_call: TRBV5-1; cdr3_length: 10; cdr3_aa: ASRSSNTEAF
j_call: TRBJ2-7; v_call: TRBV6-2/TRBV6-3; cdr3_length: 12; cdr3_aa: ASSSTGFSYEQY
j_call: TRBJ2-2; v_call: TRBV11-1; cdr3_length: 17; cdr3_aa: ASYHHGTSGGTNTGELF
j_call: TRBJ1-1; v_call: TRBV13; cdr3_length: 14; cdr3_aa: ASSLRGSGTNTEAF
j_call: TRBJ2-7; v_call: TRBV6-1; cdr3_length: 14; cdr3_aa: ASSPAGGPSSYEQY
j_call: TRBJ1-5; v_call: TRBV27; cdr3_length: 13; cdr3_aa: ASSLGTGANQPQH
j_call: TRBJ1-5; v_call: TRBV7-8; cdr3_length: 13; cdr3_aa: ASSSSIRGNQPQH
j_call: TRBJ2-1; v_call: TRBV3-1; cdr3_length: 14; cdr3_aa: ASSQARERVTNEQF
j_call: TRBJ2-1; v_call: TRBV30; cdr3_length: 8; cdr3_aa: AWRANEQF
j_call: TRBJ2-1; v_call: TRBV11-2; cdr3_length: 14; cdr3_aa: ASSLWAGGLYNEQF
j_call: TRBJ2-7; v_call: TRBV5-1; cdr3_length: 12; cdr3_aa: ASSLFGVGDEQY
j_call: TRBJ2-7; v_call: TRBV7-9; cdr3_length: 10; cdr3_aa: ASSPSHYEQY
j_call: TRBJ2-2; v_call: TRBV5-6; cdr3_length: 11; cdr3_aa: ASSSSSPGELF
j_call: TRBJ1-2; v_call: TRBV4-3; cdr3_length: 11; cdr3_aa: ASSQEGPDGYT
j_call: TRBJ1-2; v_call: TRBV7-9; cdr3_length: 12; cdr3_aa: ASSYRQFNYGYT
j_call: TRBJ1-1; v_call: TRBV6-2/TRBV6-3; cdr3_length: 9; cdr3_aa: ASSYSLEAF